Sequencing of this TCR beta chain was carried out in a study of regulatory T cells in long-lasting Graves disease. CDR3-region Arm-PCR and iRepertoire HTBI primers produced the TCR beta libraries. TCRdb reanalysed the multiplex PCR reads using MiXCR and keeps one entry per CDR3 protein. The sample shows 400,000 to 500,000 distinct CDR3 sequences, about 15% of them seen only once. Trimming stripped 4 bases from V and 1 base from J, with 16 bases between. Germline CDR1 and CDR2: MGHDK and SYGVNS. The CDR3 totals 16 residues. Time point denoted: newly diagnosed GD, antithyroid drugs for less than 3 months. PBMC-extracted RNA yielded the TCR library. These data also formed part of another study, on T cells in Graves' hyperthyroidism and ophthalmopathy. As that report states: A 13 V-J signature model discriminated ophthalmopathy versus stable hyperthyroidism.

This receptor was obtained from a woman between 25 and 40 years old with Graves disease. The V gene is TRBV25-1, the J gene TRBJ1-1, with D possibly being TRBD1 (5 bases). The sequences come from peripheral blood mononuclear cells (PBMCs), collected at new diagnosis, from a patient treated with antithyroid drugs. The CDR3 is CASSGFGAGPNTEAFF. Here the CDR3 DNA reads TGTGCCAGCAGTGGCTTCGGGGCTGGGCCGAACACTGAAGCTTTCTTT.